This T cell receptor beta chain appears in the sequencing data of a study of T cells in Graves' hyperthyroidism and ophthalmopathy. Study findings and constraints: Most thyroid clonotypes expanded above 0.001 appeared in blood too.

From RNA transcripts, TCR beta CDR3 regions were amplified. In the first-round RT-PCR of the TCR CDR3, the HTBI primer set was used. TCRdb reanalysed the multiplex PCR reads using MiXCR and keeps one entry per CDR3 protein. Among about 400,000 distinct CDR3 sequences listed, about 15% were seen once. Trimming took 5 bases from V and 7 from J; bases not matched to a gene: 8. The CDR3 runs 14 residues. Germline V lookup: CDR1 MDHEN, CDR2 SYDVKM. Comments on this clonotype: The target antigen is unknown.

The receptor's source is a woman aged 18-35 years with Graves' hyperthyroidism. The sequenced sample was blood. The V call is TRBV28, the J call TRBJ2-1, with TRBD2 matching 7 bases. CDR3 in amino acids: CASSPIRGENEQFF. The DNA of the CDR3 is TGTGCCAGCAGTCCTATTCGGGGGGAGAATGAGCAGTTCTTC.